This T cell receptor beta chain comes out of a study of identical twins. MiXCR, applied by TCRdb to the 5' RACE reads, yields one record per CDR3 protein. The sample records some 760,000 distinct CDR3 sequences, around a sixth being singletons. Germline CDR1 reads SGHRS; CDR2 reads YFSETQ. CDR3 length: 16 amino acids. V was shortened by 3 bases and J by 5 bases, with 18 bases between the two germline ends. These data are also associated with another study on T cells expressing NK-cell markers.

Input material: PBMCs. The V and J genes are TRBV5-1 and TRBJ2-4, with a weak D call TRBD1 (6 bases). The clonotype was recovered from a young woman in good health. CDR3: CASSSGLGAPQNIQYF. The CDR3 DNA reads TGCGCCAGCAGCTCCGGGCTGGGGGCCCCACAAAACATTCAGTACTTC.